This section outlines one T cell receptor (beta chain) sequence together with its context. Its specificity is not known. The sample comes from a study of Ad26.COV2.S vaccination and SARS-CoV-2 variants. The treatment is: roughly 19 received Ad26.COV2.S at low or high dose, single or two shots; 5 received placebo; per-sample allocation not given. Collection of samples fell on day 63 after the first vaccine or placebo injection. V was trimmed by 6 bases and J by 7 bases, leaving 18 bases between them. CDR1 is SNHLY, CDR2 FYNNEI, per germline. This CDR3 comprises 14 residues. Profiled with immunoSEQ multiplex PCR; TCRdb holds only in-frame clones, not every one. Altogether approximately 400,000 clones are present, around 82% being singletons, with the ten largest covering approximately 7%. Study results and caveats: Vaccine and placebo recipients had comparable breadth of non-spike TCRs. Vaccinees reportedly had broad spike-specific CD8+ and CD4+ T cell responses. The TCR breadth and depth analyses may have produced an underestimate of total T cell responses.

Sequencing was performed on peripheral blood, taken in a trial of Ad26.COV2.S vaccine versus placebo. The clonotype originates from a person between 18 and 65 years old who received the Ad26.COV2.S COVID-19 vaccine or a placebo. This rearrangement joins TRBV2 to TRBJ1-2, with D uncertain. The CDR3 nucleotides are TGTGCCAGCAGCCCCCGGCGGACGTCTTTTGGCTACACCTTC. Translation: CASSPRRTSFGYTF.